These T cell receptor beta chains were read from a single sample in a study of response to subunit inactivated influenza vaccine. TCRdb fed the RT-PCR reads into MiXCR, producing one record per CDR3 protein. This sample has about 800,000 distinct CDR3 sequences, with around 20% found just once. Sequenced material: PBMCs from blood, taken 4 to 6 days after vaccination. The source of these receptors is a man aged 45-65 years who received an inactivated influenza vaccine. Both conserved end residues are part of each CDR3. The D gene is left open where the match is weak. A clone size is listed for some rows: how often the clone was seen (once, few, many), or a class if it is expanded.

J gene	V gene	clone size	D gene	CDR3 DNA	CDR3 protein
TRBJ1-5	TRBV6-2/TRBV6-3	-	-	TGTGCCAGCAGTGGATGGACGGACTATAGCAATCAGCCCCAGCATTTT	CASSGWTDYSNQPQHF
TRBJ2-7	TRBV7-6	few	-	TGTGCCAGCAGCTACGAGGAGACAGGACGCTACGAGCAGTACTTC	CASSYEETGRYEQYF
TRBJ2-1	TRBV12-3/TRBV12-4	many	-	TGTGCCAGCATTCGCAGGGAGATTGCTTATGAGCAGTTCTTC	CASIRREIAYEQFF
TRBJ2-1	TRBV7-2	few	TRBD2	TGTGCCAGCAGCTTCTCCGGACTAGCGGGGGTAGAGCAGTTCTTC	CASSFSGLAGVEQFF
TRBJ2-1	TRBV15	few	-	TGTGCCACCAGCGCCAGACAGGAGGCCGAGCAGTTCTTC	CATSARQEAEQFF
TRBJ1-1	TRBV20-1	-	TRBD1	TGCAGTGCTAGAGATTTCGCGGAGGGACAGGGGAAATTT	CSARDFAEGQGKF
TRBJ1-1	TRBV7-8	-	-	TGTGCCAGCAGCTTAAGAACAGACCTGAACACTGAAGCTTTCTTT	CASSLRTDLNTEAFF
TRBJ2-7	TRBV20-1	few	TRBD2	TGCAGTGCCCCCCTGTGGGGGGGCTCCTACGAGCAGTACTTC	CSAPLWGGSYEQYF
TRBJ1-5	TRBV21-1	few	-	TGTGCCAGCAGCAAAGGGCCCAGGAATCAGCCCCAGCATTTT	CASSKGPRNQPQHF
TRBJ1-1	TRBV20-1	few	-	TGCAGTGCTAGCTCTATTGCAAACACTGAAGCTTTCTTT	CSASSIANTEAFF
TRBJ2-1	TRBV20-1	-	-	TGCAGTGCTAGAGTCGCCGGGATCCCCTACAATGAGCAGTTCTTC	CSARVAGIPYNEQFF
TRBJ2-3	TRBV15	-	-	TGTGCCACCAGCAGAGAAGTATACGGGGAGTCGCAGTATTTT	CATSREVYGESQYF
TRBJ2-7	TRBV25-1	-	TRBD2	TGTGCCAGCAGTGAAGTTCAGGGATACCTCAGGGCAGCGGGGACCTCCTACGAGCAGTACTTC	CASSEVQGYLRAAGTSYEQYF
TRBJ2-3	TRBV24-1	-	TRBD2	TGTGCCACCAGTGACTTTAGCGGGGGGGCGACAGATACGCAGTATTTT	CATSDFSGGATDTQYF
TRBJ2-1	TRBV20-1	-	-	TGCAGTGCTAGTCCAGACTCAAAGAGTGAGCAGTTCTTC	CSASPDSKSEQFF
TRBJ2-4	TRBV5-1	few	-	TGCGCCAGCAGCTTGGGATCCCCGGAAAACATTCAGTACTTC	CASSLGSPENIQYF
TRBJ1-3	TRBV4-2	-	-	TGTGCCAGCAGCCAAGACTGGGTTACCTCTGGAAACACCATATATTTT	CASSQDWVTSGNTIYF
TRBJ1-4	TRBV5-5	-	-	TGTGCCAGCAGCTTGGTCCCCACCCTGGCTAATGAAAAACTGTTTTTT	CASSLVPTLANEKLFF
TRBJ2-1	TRBV4-3	few	-	TGCGCCAGCAGCCGCCTGGCGGACGGCTCTAGCAGTCATCTCAATGAGCAGTTCTTC	CASSRLADGSSSHLNEQFF
TRBJ1-2	TRBV4-3	-	-	TGCGCCAGCAAGTTGCCGGGTTACTATGGCTACACCTTC	CASKLPGYYGYTF
TRBJ1-1	TRBV6-5	few	-	TGTGCCAGCAGTTATTACTCGGAGACCATGAACACTGAAGCTTTCTTT	CASSYYSETMNTEAFF
TRBJ2-1	TRBV2	-	-	TGTGCCAGCAGTGAGAGTTGGAGTCGGCAGTTCTTC	CASSESWSRQFF
TRBJ2-1	TRBV7-2	-	-	TGTGCCAGCAGCTTAGCTCTACTAGAAAACAATGAGCAGTTCTTC	CASSLALLENNEQFF
TRBJ2-3	TRBV20-1	-	TRBD2	TGCAGTGCGAGAGGTAGCGGGAATGCAGATACGCAGTATTTT	CSARGSGNADTQYF
TRBJ2-5	TRBV5-1	many	-	TGTGCCAGCAGCTTAGCCCAAGAGACCCAGTACTTC	CASSLAQETQYF
TRBJ2-1	TRBV5-1	-	TRBD2	TGCGCCAGCACTGACGGAGTAGCGGGAGTCAATGAGCAGTTCTTC	CASTDGVAGVNEQFF
TRBJ1-4	TRBV6-5	many	-	TGTGCCAGCAGTTACCTCCCGGACGGGGATGAAAAACTGTTTTTT	CASSYLPDGDEKLFF
TRBJ1-2	TRBV3-1	-	-	TGTGCCAGCAGCCAAGAAGTAGGACGCACTCCCAATGGCTACACCTTC	CASSQEVGRTPNGYTF
TRBJ2-3	TRBV5-1	few	-	TGCGCCAGCAGCCAGGAAGGGGATTGGACAGATACGCAGTATTTT	CASSQEGDWTDTQYF
TRBJ2-3	TRBV27	many	TRBD2	TGTGCCAGCAGGGGACTAGCGGGAAGCACAGATACGCAGTATTTT	CASRGLAGSTDTQYF
TRBJ2-3	TRBV6-2/TRBV6-3	-	TRBD2	TGTGCCAGCATTCGCGGGGGAGCCGATACGCAGTATTTT	CASIRGGADTQYF
TRBJ1-6	TRBV20-1	few	-	TGCAGTGCTAGCCGGGGCGGACGGTCTTATAATTCACCCCTCCACTTT	CSASRGGRSYNSPLHF
TRBJ1-3	TRBV5-1	-	TRBD1	TGCGCCAGCAGGACTACAGGGGGCTCTGGAAACACCATATATTTT	CASRTTGGSGNTIYF
TRBJ2-7	TRBV7-6	-	-	TGTGCCAGCAGCTTTTCGCAGGGAGGAGAGCAGTACTTC	CASSFSQGGEQYF
TRBJ2-7	TRBV6-2/TRBV6-3	-	-	TGTGCCAGCAGTCCGGCCGACATCTTCTACGAGCAGTACTTC	CASSPADIFYEQYF
TRBJ1-4	TRBV6-1	-	-	TGTGCCAGCAGCGCGTCAACTAATGAAAAACTGTTTTTT	CASSASTNEKLFF
TRBJ1-2	TRBV29-1	few	-	TGCAGCGTTGAACCTCCCGGGCTCTATGGCTACACCTTC	CSVEPPGLYGYTF
TRBJ2-5	TRBV29-1	few	-	TGCAGCGTCGTCCGGGACAATCAAGAGACCCAGTACTTC	CSVVRDNQETQYF
TRBJ2-1	TRBV6-1	-	-	TGTGCCACCCAAAGCGGAACTGCCAGGGATGAGCAGTTCTTC	CATQSGTARDEQFF
TRBJ1-1	TRBV7-2	many	-	TGTGCCAGCAGCTTCCACAACACTGAAGCTTTCTTT	CASSFHNTEAFF
TRBJ2-7	TRBV20-1	-	TRBD1	TGCAGTGCCTCGACAGGGGTGTCCTACGAGCAGTACTTC	CSASTGVSYEQYF
TRBJ2-7	TRBV4-2	once	-	TGTGCCAGCAGCCAAGAAAACTACGGGTCCTACGAGCAGTACTTC	CASSQENYGSYEQYF
TRBJ1-5	TRBV29-1	-	TRBD1	TGCAGCGCCGGTGACAGGGATGGCAATCAGCCCCAGCATTTT	CSAGDRDGNQPQHF
TRBJ2-5	TRBV12-3/TRBV12-4	-	TRBD2	TGTGCCAGCAGACCACCTGGACTAGCGGGAAGGGAGACCCAGTACTTC	CASRPPGLAGRETQYF
TRBJ2-1	TRBV30	-	TRBD2	TGTGCCTGGAGTAGCGATACGGGAGGGAACAATGAGCAGTTCTTC	CAWSSDTGGNNEQFF
TRBJ1-1	TRBV29-1	-	-	TGCAGCGTTGTTCTGGGGGGGAACACTGAAGCTTTCTTT	CSVVLGGNTEAFF
TRBJ1-1	TRBV20-1	many	-	TGCAGTGCTAGAGGTGACCCGGGGCTAGCTTTCTTT	CSARGDPGLAFF
TRBJ1-5	TRBV27	-	-	TGTGCCAGCAGTTTATTGTCTAGCGGGGGTTCAGATACGCAGCATTTT	CASSLLSSGGSDTQHF
TRBJ2-1	TRBV7-3	few	-	TGTGCCAGCAGCTCGGGACCATTCAATGAGCAGTTCTTC	CASSSGPFNEQFF
TRBJ2-1	TRBV20-1	few	TRBD2	TGCAGTGCTAGGCTAAGCGGGGGGTTGGCTGAGCAGTTCTTC	CSARLSGGLAEQFF
TRBJ2-1	TRBV25-1	-	-	TGTGCCAGCAGTGGTATCCGGGACTCATACAATGAGCAGTTCTTC	CASSGIRDSYNEQFF
TRBJ2-5	TRBV11-2	-	TRBD2	TGTGCCAGCAGCCGAAATCGGGGATGGGGCGGGAGGAGTCAGGAGACCCAGTACTTC	CASSRNRGWGGRSQETQYF
TRBJ2-1	TRBV7-9	few	-	TGTGCCAGCAGCTCTCTGTGGCATGAGCAGTTCTTC	CASSSLWHEQFF
TRBJ2-3	TRBV28	-	TRBD2	TGTGCCAGCAGTTTTCATCAAGCGGGGCCCAACACAGATACGCAGTATTTT	CASSFHQAGPNTDTQYF